The 21 T cell receptor beta chains below come from one sample, sequenced in a study of blood T cell repertoires in COVID-19. Sequencing was performed with immunoSEQ multiplex PCR; in TCRdb, only in-frame clones are kept and a portion is missing. Here the sample spans fewer than 350,000 clones, roughly 91% being singletons. Specimen: PBMCs or T cells enriched from blood (not recorded which). The receptors were sampled from a woman between 40 and 50 years old with acute COVID-19.

The chain combines TRBV11-2 with TRBJ2-7; no firm D call. Deletions cut 2 bases from V and 3 bases from J, with 11 bases between. Germline loops: CDR1 SGHAT, CDR2 FQNNGV. The CDR3 has 14 amino acids. In DNA, the CDR3 is TGTGCCAGCAGCTTATCTCCGACATTCTACGAGCAGTACTTC. Translation: CASSLSPTFYEQYF.

The V and J genes are TRBV6-5 and TRBJ1-1; D uncertain. Per germline, CDR1 MNHEY and CDR2 SVGAGI. Trimming took 6 bases from V and 0 from J, leaving 11 bases between them. The CDR3 totals 14 residues. CDR3 protein: CASRLARLNTEAFF. The CDR3 nucleotides are TGTGCCAGCAGACTTGCCCGTTTGAACACTGAAGCTTTCTTT.

The chain is built from TRBV23-1 and TRBJ1-2, with TRBD1 identical over 7 bases. TRBV23-1 is reported as an ORF; its role is uncertain. V lost 6 bases, J lost 6 bases, and 7 bases stayed unmatched. The CDR3 spans 13 residues. The CDR3 here is CASSKDREDGYTF. The CDR3, as DNA: TGCGCCAGCAGCAAAGACAGGGAGGATGGCTACACCTTC.

The rearrangement joins TRBV18 to TRBJ1-1; TRBD1 might be the D (5 bases). The CDR3 sequence is 14 residues long. Deletions cut 3 bases from V and 1 base from J, with 9 bases between. Germline assignment: CDR1 KGHSH and CDR2 LQKENI. This CDR3 reads CASSPLQANTEAFF. The CDR3 DNA reads TGTGCCAGCTCACCGTTACAGGCGAACACTGAAGCTTTCTTT.

V gene TRBV25-1 combines with J gene TRBJ2-1; 7 bases are shared with TRBD1. With V trimmed by 4 bases and J by 5 bases, 8 bases remained unmatched. Germline V gene sequence: CDR1 MGHDK, CDR2 SYGVNS. The length of the CDR3 is 15 residues. DNA for the CDR3: TGTGCCAGCAGTGCGACCCGACAGGGAAACAATGAGCAGTTCTTC. The encoded protein is CASSATRQGNNEQFF.

The chain uses TRBV5-4 and TRBJ2-1; 7 bases line up with TRBD2. CDR3 length equals 14 residues. CDR1 SGHNT and CDR2 YYREEE come from the germline V gene (reference sequence). V gave up 0 bases and J gave up 7 bases; unmatched junction bases: 4. CDR3 protein: CASSLVAGVNEQFF. CDR3 nucleotide sequence: TGTGCCAGCAGCTTGGTGGCGGGGGTTAATGAGCAGTTCTTC.

The rearrangement joins TRBV6-5 to TRBJ1-2, with TRBD1 matching 9 bases. Trimming at V came to 6 bases and at J to 5 bases, leaving 7 bases not matched to a gene. Germline values: CDR1 MNHEY, CDR2 SVGAGI. This CDR3 spans 14 amino acids. The CDR3 nucleotides are TGTGCCAGCAGGCCGGGACAGGGTGATTATGGCTACACCTTC. Protein product: CASRPGQGDYGYTF.

This clone was seen a single time. The CDR3 here is CASSLEGPVLGQPQHF. The CDR3 DNA reads as TGTGCCAGCAGCTTAGAGGGGCCAGTTTTAGGGCAGCCCCAGCATTTT. J is TRBJ1-5 and V is TRBV7-2; D is perhaps TRBD1 (5 bases). Germline V CDR1 and CDR2: SGHTA, FQGNSA. The CDR3 is 16 amino acids. Trimming pared 1 base from V and 7 bases from J, leaving 17 bases between. The variable domain in full, with the rest retrieved from reference TRBV7-2 and TRBJ1-5, is GAGVSQSPSNKVTEKGKDVELRCDPISGHTALYWYRQSLGQGLEFLIYFQGNSAPDKSGLPSDRFSAERTGGSVSTLTIQRTQQEDSAVYLCASSLEGPVLGQPQHFGDGTRLSIL.

V usage is TRBV4-1 and J usage is TRBJ2-5; D might be TRBD1 (5 bases). The germline CDR1 and CDR2 sequences are MGHRA and YSYEKL. The CDR3 sequence is 14 residues long. V was clipped by 1 base and J by 3 bases, with 9 bases between them. The CDR3 region has the DNA TGCGCCAGCAGCCAAGTGGCCAGGGAAGAGACCCAGTACTTC. This sequence encodes CASSQVAREETQYF.

This rearrangement joins TRBV5-1 to TRBJ2-1, with 9 bases that match TRBD2. CDR1 and CDR2 from the germline V gene are SGHRS and YFSETQ. This CDR3 spans 14 amino acids. V lost 3 bases to trimming and J lost 6 bases; unmatched junction nucleotides: 4. Here the CDR3 DNA reads TGCGCCAGCAGCTCCCTAGCGGGATTCAATGAGCAGTTCTTC. Translating gives CASSSLAGFNEQFF. The full variable domain, with the rest looked up from reference TRBV5-1 and TRBJ2-1, is KAGVTQTPRYLIKTRGQQVTLSCSPISGHRSVSWYQQTPGQGLQFLFEYFSETQRNKGNFPGRFSGRQFSNSRSEMNVSTLELGDSALYLCASSSLAGFNEQFFGPGTRLTVL.

Notes on this clone: Other DNA sequences of this sample code for an identical CDR3. V and J are TRBV15 and TRBJ1-1; D is uncertain. The CDR3 has 13 amino acids. Germline V gives CDR1 LNHNV, CDR2 YYDKDF (reference sequence). V shed 1 base and J shed 1 base, with 4 bases lying between them. CDR3 loop: CATSRAGNTEAFF. The CDR3 nucleotides read TGTGCCACCAGCAGAGCCGGGAACACTGAAGCTTTCTTT.

The rearrangement joins TRBV6-2 or TRBV6-3 to TRBJ1-1; D uncertain. The V and J ends lost 0 bases and 0 bases respectively, with 5 bases between them. Per the germline V gene, CDR1 is MNHEY and CDR2 is SVGEGT. The CDR3 extends over 14 amino acids. The CDR3 loop reads CASSYSSLNTEAFF. The CDR3 nucleotides are TGTGCCAGCAGTTACTCGAGCCTGAACACTGAAGCTTTCTTT.

The count of this clone is one. The CDR3: CAWRQPMNTEAFF. DNA of the CDR3: TGTGCCTGGCGACAGCCCATGAACACTGAAGCTTTCTTT. V usage is TRBV30 and J usage is TRBJ1-1; tentatively, D is TRBD1 (5 bases). The CDR3 is 13 amino acids. Between the trimmed V and J ends, which lost 5 bases and 0 bases, there was a span of 10 bases. Germline CDR1 reads GTSNPN; CDR2 reads SVGIG (reference sequence).

CDR3 coding DNA: TGTGCCAGTGAATTACCGGGACTCTCTGGCTACACCTTC. It is translated as CASELPGLSGYTF. The V gene is TRBV19, the J gene TRBJ1-2; D is possibly TRBD1 (5 bases). CDR1 is LNHDA, CDR2 SQIVND, per germline (reference sequence). There are 13 residues in the CDR3. Trimming left V 8 bases short and J 7 bases short, with 17 bases between.

This chain uses TRBV2 with TRBJ2-3, with D possibly being TRBD2 (5 bases). The germline gives CDR1 SNHLY, CDR2 FYNNEI. V was clipped by 6 bases and J by 2 bases, with 9 bases between them. The CDR3 is 13 residues long. In nucleotides, the CDR3 is TGTGCCAGCAGGCGGGCAGCCACAGATACGCAGTATTTT. Translated, it gives CASRRAATDTQYF. The variable domain in full, completed from reference TRBV2 and TRBJ2-3, reads EPEVTQTPSHQVTQMGQEVILRCVPISNHLYFYWYRQILGQKVEFLVSFYNNEISEKSEIFDDQFSVERPDGSNFTLKIRSTKLEDSAMYFCASRRAATDTQYFGPGTRLTVL.

This clone came up a few times. The chain uses TRBV3-1 (or the pseudogene TRBV3-2) and TRBJ2-1; 8 bases agree with TRBD2. Looked up from germline, CDR1 is LGHDT and CDR2 is YNNKEL (reference sequence). The CDR3 is 16 residues long. The J segment lost 5 bases and the V segment lost 3 bases, leaving 9 bases of the junction unmatched. The CDR3 bases are TGTGCCAGCAGCCATTTTACTAGCGGTTACGACAATGAGCAGTTCTTC. Translated, it gives CASSHFTSGYDNEQFF.

The rearrangement joins TRBV11-2 to TRBJ2-1; 7 positions agree with TRBD2. CDR3 size: 15 residues. Germline V gene data show CDR1 as SGHAT and CDR2 as FQNNGV. With 1 base clipped from V and 4 bases from J, the junction kept 4 bases outside the gene matches. The CDR3 sequence is CASSLGRGEYNEQFF. For the CDR3, the DNA is TGTGCCAGCAGCTTAGGTCGGGGGGAGTACAATGAGCAGTTCTTC.

The chain has TRBV11-2 and TRBJ2-4; D not certain. V was shortened by 5 bases and J by 10 bases, with 18 bases between the two germline ends. This CDR3 region has 14 residues. Germline CDR1 SGHAT, CDR2 FQNNGV. Here the CDR3 DNA reads TGTGCCAGCAGCCCTACCCCGGAGAATATTATTCAGTACTTC. Amino acids: CASSPTPENIIQYF.

The rearrangement joins TRBV28 to TRBJ2-1; D gene ambiguous. The V end lost 2 bases, the J end lost 0 bases, and 8 bases lay between the germline ends. CDR3 length equals 15 residues. The germline V gene encodes CDR1 MDHEN and CDR2 SYDVKM. The CDR3 loop reads CASSLRERSYNEQFF. DNA for the CDR3: TGTGCCAGCAGTTTAAGAGAGCGCTCCTACAATGAGCAGTTCTTC.

The chain couples TRBV4-1 to TRBJ1-2; TRBD1 agrees at 8 bases. This CDR3 has 14 amino acids. V shed 1 base, J shed 7 bases, and the junction held 5 bases outside the gene matches. Germline lookup yields CDR1 MGHRA and CDR2 YSYEKL. The CDR3 nucleotides read TGCGCCAGCAGCCAAGGGACAGGGATTAGTGGCTACACCTTC. Translating it yields CASSQGTGISGYTF.

This rearrangement joins TRBV29-1 to TRBJ2-2; D is unclear. Trimming left V 5 bases short and J 6 bases short, with 10 bases between. The CDR3 extends over 12 amino acids. CDR1 is SQVTM and CDR2 is ANQGSEA in the germline V gene. CDR3 loop: CSVMRSSGELFF. CDR3 bases: TGCAGCGTTATGAGGTCATCCGGGGAGCTGTTTTTT.